Below, 26 T cell receptor beta chains from the same sample are listed, as sequenced in a study of blood T cell repertoires in COVID-19. Measured with immunoSEQ multiplex PCR; TCRdb has only the in-frame clones, and not every one. The table lists about 41,000 clones, 83% of them singletons, with 44% in the top ten. What was sequenced was peripheral blood. The receptors originated from a woman older than 75 with active or convalescent COVID-19.

This clone was found many times. This chain joins TRBV7-6 and TRBJ2-1; no clear D gene. Trimming took off 5 bases at V and 6 bases at J, with 17 bases between the two ends. Germline CDR1 is SGHVS and CDR2 is FNYEAQ. The CDR3 length is 15 residues. CDR3 loop: CASSPPISTTNEQFF. For the CDR3, the DNA is TGTGCCAGCAGCCCCCCAATTAGCACCACCAATGAGCAGTTCTTC.

CDR3 in amino acids: CATSSPGAYEQYF. The CDR3 region has the DNA TGTGCCACCTCATCCCCCGGGGCCTACGAGCAGTACTTC. The gene calls are TRBV28 and TRBJ2-7; D possibly corresponds to TRBD2 (5 bases). The germline V gene has CDR1 MDHEN and CDR2 SYDVKM. Trimming left V 10 bases short and J 2 bases short, with 15 bases between. The CDR3 covers 13 residues.

The rearrangement uses TRBV28 and TRBJ2-5, with a tentative D call TRBD2 (5 bases). V shed 6 bases and J shed 2 bases, with 13 bases lying between them. The CDR3 has 14 residues. Germline CDR1 reads MDHEN; CDR2 reads SYDVKM. The CDR3 region is CASSLASGQETQYF. CDR3 nucleotide sequence: TGTGCCAGCAGCCTGGCCTCGGGACAAGAGACCCAGTACTTC.

The chain employs TRBV5-1 and TRBJ2-3, with TRBD2 matching over 15 bases. CDR3 length equals 16 residues. The ends lost 4 bases at V and 2 bases at J; junction bases unmatched: 2. Germline V gene data show CDR1 as SGHRS and CDR2 as YFSETQ. The CDR3 sequence is CASSGLAGGYTDTQYF. The CDR3 DNA follows: TGCGCCAGCAGCGGACTAGCGGGAGGGTACACAGATACGCAGTATTTT.

The rearrangement joins TRBV6-2 or TRBV6-3 to TRBJ2-1; weak D call: TRBD2 (6 bases). CDR1 is MNHEY, CDR2 SVGEGT, per germline. The length of the CDR3 is 12 residues. Trimming removed 6 bases from V and 10 bases from J, with 13 bases in between. As DNA, the CDR3 is TGTGCCAGCAGCACGGAAGGACTAGAGCAGTTCTTC. It yields the protein CASSTEGLEQFF.

The table lists this clone with a few counts. The V and J genes are TRBV19 and TRBJ1-1; a weak D match, TRBD1 (5 bases). Trimming took off 3 bases at V and 8 bases at J, with 16 bases between the two ends. Germline CDR1 and CDR2: LNHDA and SQIVND (reference sequence). The CDR3 contains 14 residues. CDR3 sequence: CASSIQGPTGEAFF. The DNA for the CDR3 is TGTGCCAGTAGTATTCAGGGTCCAACGGGCGAAGCTTTCTTT.

This clone was picked up many times. The V call is TRBV7-3, the J call TRBJ2-1; D may be TRBD2 (5 bases). The CDR3 covers 13 residues. From germline, CDR1 is SGHTA and CDR2 FQGTGA. V was cut by 4 bases and J by 5 bases, with 9 bases left in between. The CDR3 loop is CASSSGLNNEQFF. The CDR3 DNA follows: TGTGCCAGCAGCTCTGGACTCAACAATGAGCAGTTCTTC.

This chain uses TRBV28 with TRBJ1-5; D is unclear. V lost 6 bases, J lost 7 bases, and 16 bases lay in between. This CDR3 spans 14 amino acids. CDR1 MDHEN and CDR2 SYDVKM come from the germline V gene. Written as DNA, the CDR3 is TGTGCCAGCAGGCTAATCAGGTTGTACCAGCCCCAGCATTTT. Protein: CASRLIRLYQPQHF.

The chain joins TRBV6-7 to TRBJ1-1, with D perhaps matching TRBD1 (6 bases). TRBV6-7 qualifies as an ORF whose function is uncertain. The CDR3 length is 16 residues. V was pared by 0 bases and J by 10 bases, with 21 bases between. The CDR3 spells CASSYSRGSGAFRAFF. The CDR3 DNA reads as TGTGCCAGCAGTTACTCGAGAGGATCAGGGGCTTTCCGAGCTTTCTTT.

The rearrangement uses TRBV14 and TRBJ1-2; D gene unclear. Germline loops: CDR1 SGHDN, CDR2 FVKESK. The CDR3 has 14 residues. The V end was cut by 0 bases, the J end by 4 bases, with 9 bases between. The DNA for the CDR3 is TGTGCCAGCAGCCAAGATGAGGGAGGCTATGGCTACACCTTC. Translated, it gives CASSQDEGGYGYTF.

The chain links TRBV27 to TRBJ2-5; the match to TRBD1 covers 10 bases. The CDR3 covers 15 residues. Germline V CDR1 and CDR2: MNHEY, SMNVEV (reference sequence). Trimming cost V 0 bases and J 3 bases; bases outside gene matches: 1. The CDR3 loop is CASSLSGQGKETQYF. Written as DNA, the CDR3 is TGTGCCAGCAGTTTATCGGGACAGGGGAAAGAGACCCAGTACTTC.

This clone was counted once. V usage is TRBV28 and J usage is TRBJ2-7; no clear D gene. The germline gives CDR1 MDHEN, CDR2 SYDVKM. The V end lost 8 bases, the J end lost 2 bases, and 13 bases lay between the germline ends. The CDR3 covers 13 residues. Here the CDR3 DNA reads TGTGCCAGCGCGGTGTGGCCCGCCTACGAGCAGTACTTC. Translating gives CASAVWPAYEQYF.

This sequence joins TRBV4-1 and TRBJ2-5; 9 nucleotides match TRBD2. Germline-derived CDR1 and CDR2 are MGHRA and YSYEKL. This CDR3 is 16 amino acids long. J was trimmed by 2 bases and V by 4 bases; bases with no gene match: 8. The CDR3 region is CASSRGLAEKQETQYF. CDR3 DNA: TGCGCCAGCAGCCGGGGACTAGCCGAAAAACAAGAGACCCAGTACTTC.

This chain joins TRBV7-6 and TRBJ1-3; a weak D match, TRBD1 (6 bases). The CDR3 extends over 16 amino acids. CDR1 SGHVS and CDR2 FNYEAQ come from the germline V gene. V lost 6 bases to trimming and J lost 0 bases, with 15 bases between them. Written as DNA, the CDR3 is TGTGCCAGCAGTGCCAGGGGCTCCAGCTCTGGAAACACCATATATTTT. Residues: CASSARGSSSGNTIYF.

The chain is built from TRBV18 and TRBJ1-1; perhaps TRBD1 as D (5 bases). Germline V gene lookup returns CDR1 KGHSH and CDR2 LQKENI. V lost 1 base to trimming and J lost 1 base, with 13 bases between them. CDR3 size: 16 residues. The CDR3 loop is CASSPLTVTANTEAFF. CDR3 DNA sequence: TGTGCCAGCTCACCACTGACAGTTACAGCGAACACTGAAGCTTTCTTT.

The chain links TRBV10-3 to TRBJ2-7; no clear D gene. Germline assignment: CDR1 ENHRY and CDR2 SYGVKD. Trimming removed 8 bases at V and 2 bases at J, with 10 bases between. This CDR3 is 12 amino acids long. The CDR3 DNA reads TGTGCCATCGCACAAATAACCTACGAGCAGTACTTC. It is translated as CAIAQITYEQYF.

V is TRBV19 and J is TRBJ2-6; no clear D. CDR3 size: 15 residues. Trimming stripped 3 bases from V and 0 bases from J, with 6 bases between. Germline CDR1 and CDR2: LNHDA and SQIVND (reference sequence). The CDR3 DNA reads TGTGCCAGTAGTATCAGTCTCTCTGGGGCCAACGTCCTGACTTTC. Its protein is CASSISLSGANVLTF.

The chain recombines TRBV15 with TRBJ1-1; D gene ambiguous. Germline-derived CDR1 and CDR2 are LNHNV and YYDKDF (reference sequence). The CDR3 runs to 13 residues. The V gene lost 1 base and the J gene lost 8 bases, with 11 bases spanning the gap. The CDR3 sequence is CATSRVMPTEAFF. CDR3 coding DNA: TGTGCCACCAGCAGAGTAATGCCTACCGAAGCTTTCTTT.

V and J are TRBV7-2 and TRBJ2-3; 11 nucleotides match TRBD1. Germline loops: CDR1 SGHTA, CDR2 FQGNSA. V dropped 4 bases and J dropped 4; count of bases not matched to a gene: 13. This CDR3 is 18 amino acids long. This CDR3 reads CASSSRTGGQGTADTQYF. DNA of the CDR3: TGTGCCAGCAGCTCCAGGACAGGGGGCCAGGGCACTGCAGATACGCAGTATTTT.

V usage is TRBV6-5 and J usage is TRBJ2-1, with 8 bases matching TRBD2. The CDR3 is 14 residues long. The germline CDR1 and CDR2 sequences are MNHEY and SVGAGI. V was clipped by 6 bases and J by 3 bases; unmatched bases: 4. CDR3 region: CASRSGTSYNEQFF. In DNA, the CDR3 is TGTGCCAGCAGGTCCGGGACTAGCTACAATGAGCAGTTCTTC.

V usage is TRBV27 and J usage is TRBJ2-4; tentatively, D is TRBD1 (6 bases). V was cut by 3 bases and J by 1 base, with 10 bases left in between. Germline CDR1 MNHEY, CDR2 SMNVEV (reference sequence). This CDR3 has 15 residues. CDR3 nucleotide sequence: TGTGCCAGCAGTTTGGGCAGGGGCGCCAAAAACATTCAGTACTTC. Amino acid sequence: CASSLGRGAKNIQYF.

This chain connects TRBV6-2 or TRBV6-3 to TRBJ2-3, with 12 bases lining up with TRBD2. The CDR3 extends over 19 amino acids. Germline loops: CDR1 MNHEY, CDR2 SVGEGT. V lost 0 bases, J lost 3 bases, and 10 bases stayed unmatched. The CDR3 sequence: CASSYSSGTLAGGTDTQYF. The DNA of the CDR3 is TGTGCCAGCAGTTACTCGTCGGGGACCCTAGCGGGAGGGACAGATACGCAGTATTTT.

The CDR3 DNA sequence: TGTGCCTGGAGAAGACAGGGATCCGGAAACACCATATATTTT. Translation gives CAWRRQGSGNTIYF. This rearrangement joins TRBV30 to TRBJ1-3; 7 bases fit TRBD1. Looked up from germline, CDR1 is GTSNPN and CDR2 is SVGIG (reference sequence). The CDR3 has 14 residues. The V gene end was trimmed by 3 bases and the J gene end by 4 bases; junction bases not matched to a gene: 6.

The V call is TRBV25-1, the J call TRBJ1-4; weak D call: TRBD1 (6 bases). V lost 4 bases to trimming and J lost 0 bases, with 12 bases between them. The CDR3 loop spans 16 amino acids. Germline V lookup: CDR1 MGHDK, CDR2 SYGVNS. The CDR3: CASSVGRGPTNEKLFF. The CDR3 nucleotides are TGTGCCAGCAGTGTCGGCAGGGGACCAACTAATGAAAAACTGTTTTTT.

This rearrangement joins TRBV5-1 to TRBJ2-5; D possibly corresponds to TRBD2 (6 bases). There are 15 residues in the CDR3. Germline CDR1 SGHRS, CDR2 YFSETQ. Trimming removed 0 bases from V and 9 bases from J, with 18 bases in between. The CDR3 protein is CASSLALSPSGAQYF. The CDR3 DNA follows: TGCGCCAGCAGCTTGGCCCTTAGCCCGTCGGGGGCCCAGTACTTC.

The chain combines TRBV7-9 with TRBJ1-3; TRBD1 might be the D (6 bases). The germline V gene has CDR1 SEHNR and CDR2 FQNEAQ (reference sequence). CDR3 size: 15 residues. Trimming shortened V by 5 bases and J by 1 base, and 12 bases separated the two germline ends. CDR3 nucleotides: TGTGCCAGCAGCGGATTCCAGGGGTCTGGAAACACCATATATTTT. Translated: CASSGFQGSGNTIYF.